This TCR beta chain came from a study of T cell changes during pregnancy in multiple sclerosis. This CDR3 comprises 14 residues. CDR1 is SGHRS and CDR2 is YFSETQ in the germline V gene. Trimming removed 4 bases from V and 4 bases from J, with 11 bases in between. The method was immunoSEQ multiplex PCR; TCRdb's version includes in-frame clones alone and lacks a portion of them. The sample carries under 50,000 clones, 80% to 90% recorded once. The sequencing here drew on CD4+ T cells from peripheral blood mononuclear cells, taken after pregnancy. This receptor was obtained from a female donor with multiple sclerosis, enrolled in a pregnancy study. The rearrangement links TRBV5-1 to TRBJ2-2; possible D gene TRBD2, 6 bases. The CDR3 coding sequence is TGCGCCAGCAGCCCGGAGGGTAGCACCGGGGAGCTGTTTTTT. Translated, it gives CASSPEGSTGELFF.